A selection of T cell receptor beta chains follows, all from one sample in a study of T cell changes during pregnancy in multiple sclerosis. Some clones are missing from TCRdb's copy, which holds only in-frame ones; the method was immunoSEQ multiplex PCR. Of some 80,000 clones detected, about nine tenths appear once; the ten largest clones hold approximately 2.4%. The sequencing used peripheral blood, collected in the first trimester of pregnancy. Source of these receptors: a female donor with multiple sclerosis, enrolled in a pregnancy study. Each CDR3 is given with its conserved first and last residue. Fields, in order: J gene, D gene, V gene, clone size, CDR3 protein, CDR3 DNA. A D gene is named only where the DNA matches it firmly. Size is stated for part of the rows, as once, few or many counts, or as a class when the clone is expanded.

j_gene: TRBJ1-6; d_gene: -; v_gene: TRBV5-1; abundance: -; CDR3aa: CARFEGGDNSPLHF; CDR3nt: TGCGCCAGATTCGAAGGGGGGGATAATTCACCCCTCCACTTT
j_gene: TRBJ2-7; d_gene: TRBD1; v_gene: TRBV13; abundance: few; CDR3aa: CASSNRGEQYF; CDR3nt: TGTGCCAGCAGCAACAGGGGGGAGCAGTACTTC
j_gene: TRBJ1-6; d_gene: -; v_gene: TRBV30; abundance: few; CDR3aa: CALTSRSHNSPLHF; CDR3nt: TGTGCATTAACTTCCCGGTCTCATAATTCACCCCTCCACTTT
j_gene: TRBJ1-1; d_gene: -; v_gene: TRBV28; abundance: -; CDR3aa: CASSSGRATEAFF; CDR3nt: TGTGCCAGCAGCTCGGGGAGGGCGACTGAAGCTTTCTTT
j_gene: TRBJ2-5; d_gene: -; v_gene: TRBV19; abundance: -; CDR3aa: CASSWDFEETQYF; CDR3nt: TGTGCCAGTAGTTGGGACTTTGAAGAGACCCAGTACTTC
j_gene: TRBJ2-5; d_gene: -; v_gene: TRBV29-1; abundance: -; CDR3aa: CSAGQIKETQYF; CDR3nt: TGCAGCGCGGGACAAATTAAAGAGACCCAGTACTTC
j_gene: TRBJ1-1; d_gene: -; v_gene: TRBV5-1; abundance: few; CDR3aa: CASSLTQGNTEAFF; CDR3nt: TGCGCCAGCAGCCTCACCCAGGGGAACACTGAAGCTTTCTTT
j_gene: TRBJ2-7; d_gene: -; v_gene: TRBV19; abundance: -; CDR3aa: CASSKSGIEQYF; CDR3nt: TGTGCCAGTAGTAAATCGGGAATCGAGCAGTACTTC
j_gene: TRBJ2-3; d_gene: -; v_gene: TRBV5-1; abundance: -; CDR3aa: CASRYMGQFSTDTQYF; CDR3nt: TGCGCCAGCAGATATATGGGGCAGTTTAGCACAGATACGCAGTATTTT
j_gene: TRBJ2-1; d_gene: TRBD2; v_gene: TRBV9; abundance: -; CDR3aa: CASSVVAGHYNEQFF; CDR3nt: TGTGCCAGCAGCGTAGTAGCGGGGCACTACAATGAGCAGTTCTTC
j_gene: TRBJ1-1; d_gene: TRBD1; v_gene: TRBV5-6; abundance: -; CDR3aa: CASSLRTGYTEAFF; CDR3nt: TGTGCCAGCAGCTTGCGGACAGGGTACACTGAAGCTTTCTTT
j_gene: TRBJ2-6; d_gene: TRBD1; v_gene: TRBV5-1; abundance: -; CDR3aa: CASSLSGQGSSGANVLTF; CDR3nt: TGCGCCAGCAGCTTGTCGGGACAGGGATCCTCTGGGGCCAACGTCCTGACTTTC
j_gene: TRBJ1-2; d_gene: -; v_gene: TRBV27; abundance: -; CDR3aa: CASSRMKVGRVNYGYTF; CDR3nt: TGTGCCAGCAGTAGAATGAAGGTGGGCAGAGTGAACTATGGCTACACCTTC
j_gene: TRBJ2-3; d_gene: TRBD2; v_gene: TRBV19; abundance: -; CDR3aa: CASRKLAGGQGTQYF; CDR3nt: TGTGCCAGTAGAAAACTAGCGGGGGGGCAAGGTACGCAGTATTTT
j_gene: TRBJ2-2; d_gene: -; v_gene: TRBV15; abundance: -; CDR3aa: CATSVDTGELFF; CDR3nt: TGTGCCACCAGCGTCGACACCGGGGAGCTGTTTTTT
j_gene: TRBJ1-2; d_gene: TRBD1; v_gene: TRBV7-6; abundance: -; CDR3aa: CASSMGLQGGYGYTF; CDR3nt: TGTGCCAGCAGCATGGGGTTACAGGGGGGCTATGGCTACACCTTC
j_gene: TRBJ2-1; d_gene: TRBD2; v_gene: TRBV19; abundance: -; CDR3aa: CASSIVGLASNEQFF; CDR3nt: TGTGCCAGTAGTATCGTAGGACTAGCGAGCAATGAGCAGTTCTTC
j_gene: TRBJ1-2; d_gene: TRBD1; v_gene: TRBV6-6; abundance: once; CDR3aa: CASSPQTGIEHGYTF; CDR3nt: TGTGCCAGCAGTCCTCAGACAGGGATCGAGCATGGCTACACCTTC
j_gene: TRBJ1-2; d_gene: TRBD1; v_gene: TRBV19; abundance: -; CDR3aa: CASSPLLGQGYGYTF; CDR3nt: TGTGCCAGTAGTCCCCTCCTCGGACAGGGCTATGGCTACACCTTC
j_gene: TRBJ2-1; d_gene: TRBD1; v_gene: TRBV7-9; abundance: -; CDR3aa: CASSFRVQGAGEQFF; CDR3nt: TGTGCCAGCAGCTTCCGGGTACAGGGGGCAGGTGAGCAGTTCTTC
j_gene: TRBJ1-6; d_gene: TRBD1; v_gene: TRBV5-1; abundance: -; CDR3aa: CASSRSPGQLNSPLHF; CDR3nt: TGCGCCAGCAGCCGGTCACCGGGACAGTTAAATTCACCCCTCCACTTT
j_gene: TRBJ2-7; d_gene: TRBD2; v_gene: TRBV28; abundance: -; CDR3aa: CASRPAGEENEQYF; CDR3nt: TGTGCCAGCAGGCCAGCGGGAGAGGAAAACGAGCAGTACTTC
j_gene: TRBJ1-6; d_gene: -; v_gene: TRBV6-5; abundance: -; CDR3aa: CASRTAPPHSPLHF; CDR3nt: TGTGCCAGCAGGACAGCCCCGCCCCATTCACCCCTCCACTTT
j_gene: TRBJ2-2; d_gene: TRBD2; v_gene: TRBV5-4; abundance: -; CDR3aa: CASSPTSNTGELFF; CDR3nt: TGTGCCAGCAGCCCGACTAGCAACACCGGGGAGCTGTTTTTT
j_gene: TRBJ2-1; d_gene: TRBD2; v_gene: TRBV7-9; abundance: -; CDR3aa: CASSLEREYNEQFF; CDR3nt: TGTGCCAGCAGCTTAGAGCGGGAGTACAATGAGCAGTTCTTC
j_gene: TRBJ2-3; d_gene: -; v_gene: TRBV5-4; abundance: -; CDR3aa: CASSLASSGYTDTQYF; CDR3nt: TGTGCCAGCAGCTTGGCAAGTAGCGGATACACAGATACGCAGTATTTT
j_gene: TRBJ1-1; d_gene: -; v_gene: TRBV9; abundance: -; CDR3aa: CASSVAGAAGTEAFF; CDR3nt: TGTGCCAGCAGCGTAGCGGGAGCGGCGGGCACTGAAGCTTTCTTT
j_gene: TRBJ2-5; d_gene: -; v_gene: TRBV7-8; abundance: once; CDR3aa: CASSYPRRTLRVETQYF; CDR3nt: TGTGCCAGCAGCTACCCCCGCCGGACTCTTCGAGTAGAGACCCAGTACTTC
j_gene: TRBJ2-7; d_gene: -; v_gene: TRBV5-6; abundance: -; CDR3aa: CASSLRDTTYEQYF; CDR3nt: TGTGCCAGCAGCCTCCGGGACACGACCTACGAGCAGTACTTC
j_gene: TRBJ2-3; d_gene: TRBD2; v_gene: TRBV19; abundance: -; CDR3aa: CASSLVGLADSTDTQYF; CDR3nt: TGTGCCAGTAGTCTGGTGGGACTAGCGGATAGCACAGATACGCAGTATTTT
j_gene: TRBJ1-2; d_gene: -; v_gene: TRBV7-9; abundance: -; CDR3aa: CASRPTQGGYTF; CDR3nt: TGTGCCAGCAGGCCGACCCAGGGTGGCTACACCTTC
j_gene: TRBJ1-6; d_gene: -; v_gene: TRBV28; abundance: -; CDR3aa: CASSLSHSPLHF; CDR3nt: TGTGCCAGCAGTTTATCTCATTCACCCCTCCACTTT
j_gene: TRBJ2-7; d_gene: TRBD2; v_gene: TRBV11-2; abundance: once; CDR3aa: CASTKEEASGLYEQYF; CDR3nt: TGTGCCAGCACCAAAGAAGAGGCTAGCGGACTCTACGAGCAGTACTTC
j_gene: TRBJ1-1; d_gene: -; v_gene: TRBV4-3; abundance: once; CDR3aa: CASSQDAMRGTEAFF; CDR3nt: TGCGCCAGCAGCCAAGACGCCATGCGGGGTACTGAAGCTTTCTTT
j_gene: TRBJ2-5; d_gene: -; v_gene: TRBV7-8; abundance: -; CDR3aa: CASSLGAASVGTETQYF; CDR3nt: TGTGCCAGCAGCTTAGGAGCGGCGAGCGTAGGTACAGAGACCCAGTACTTC
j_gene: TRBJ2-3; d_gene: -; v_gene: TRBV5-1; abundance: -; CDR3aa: CASSLPSTDTQYF; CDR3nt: TGCGCCAGCAGCTTGCCTAGCACAGATACGCAGTATTTT
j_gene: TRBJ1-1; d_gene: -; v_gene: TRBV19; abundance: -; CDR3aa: CASSSSRFSVTEAFF; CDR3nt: TGTGCCAGTAGTAGCTCGAGGTTTTCCGTAACTGAAGCTTTCTTT
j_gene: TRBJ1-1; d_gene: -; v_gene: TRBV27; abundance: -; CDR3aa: CASSPRQRNTEAFF; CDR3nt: TGTGCCAGCAGTCCTAGACAGAGAAACACTGAAGCTTTCTTT
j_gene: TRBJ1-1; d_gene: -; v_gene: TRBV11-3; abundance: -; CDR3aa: CASSLDRGGNTEAFF; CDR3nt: TGTGCCAGCAGCTTAGATCGGGGGGGAAACACTGAAGCTTTCTTT
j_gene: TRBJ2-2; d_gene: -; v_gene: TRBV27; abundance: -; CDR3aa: CASSRNTGELFF; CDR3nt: TGTGCCAGCAGTCGTAACACCGGGGAGCTGTTTTTT
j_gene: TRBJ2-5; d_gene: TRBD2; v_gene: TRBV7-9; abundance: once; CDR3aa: CASSSWGLAGQTWETQYF; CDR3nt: TGTGCCAGCAGCTCATGGGGACTAGCGGGGCAAACTTGGGAGACCCAGTACTTC
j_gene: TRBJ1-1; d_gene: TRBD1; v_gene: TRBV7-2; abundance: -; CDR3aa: CASSLVVQGAEAFF; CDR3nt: TGTGCCAGCAGCTTAGTGGTCCAGGGGGCTGAAGCTTTCTTT
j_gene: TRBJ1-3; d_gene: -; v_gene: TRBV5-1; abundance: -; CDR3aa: CASSLDGGVDTIYF; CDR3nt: TGCGCCAGCAGCTTGGATGGAGGGGTGGACACCATATATTTT
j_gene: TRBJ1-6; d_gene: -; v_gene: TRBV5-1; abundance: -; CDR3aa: CASSGGRGSPLHF; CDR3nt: TGCGCCAGCAGCGGAGGTCGAGGTTCACCCCTCCACTTT
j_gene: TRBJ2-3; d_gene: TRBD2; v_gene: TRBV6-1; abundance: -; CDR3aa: CASTGLAGDTDTQYF; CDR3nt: TGTGCCAGTACGGGACTAGCGGGAGATACAGATACGCAGTATTTT